This T cell receptor beta chain was sequenced for a study of T cell responses to AZD1222 COVID-19 vaccine. To note about this clone: Antigen: not known.

Profiled with immunoSEQ multiplex PCR; TCRdb holds only in-frame clones, not every one. The table records fewer than 150,000 clones, about 85% of them present only once. The study, taken as a whole, reports: Females outnumbered males among donors, who were mostly white British; clonal diversity was possibly underestimated. Seropositive status at baseline applied to only six AZD1222 recipients.

The origin of this receptor is an adult in good health. The material was peripheral blood, obtained on day 0 of AZD1222 vaccination.

The CDR3 nucleotides are TGTGCCAGCAAAAGTGGGGGAGAGGTCACTGAAGCTTTCTTT. Residues: CASKSGGEVTEAFF. The J gene is TRBJ1-1, the V gene TRBV6-4, with D maybe TRBD1 (5 bases). This CDR3 has 14 amino acids. V was clipped by 7 bases and J by 4 bases, with 16 bases between them. Per the germline V gene, CDR1 is MRHNA and CDR2 is SNTAGT.